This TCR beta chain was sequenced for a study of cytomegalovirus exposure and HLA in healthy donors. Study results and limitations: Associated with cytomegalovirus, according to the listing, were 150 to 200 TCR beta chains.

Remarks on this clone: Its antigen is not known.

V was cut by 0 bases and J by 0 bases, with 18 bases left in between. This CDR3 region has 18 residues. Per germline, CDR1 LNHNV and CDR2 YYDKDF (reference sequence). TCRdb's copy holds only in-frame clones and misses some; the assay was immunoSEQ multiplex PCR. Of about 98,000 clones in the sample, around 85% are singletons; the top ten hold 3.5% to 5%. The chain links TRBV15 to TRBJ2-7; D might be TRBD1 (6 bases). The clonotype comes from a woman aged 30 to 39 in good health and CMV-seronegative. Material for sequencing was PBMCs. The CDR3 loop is CATSRDLLSRGSSYEQYF. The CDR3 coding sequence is TGTGCCACCAGCAGAGATCTCTTGTCGAGGGGGAGCTCCTACGAGCAGTACTTC.